These T cell receptor beta chains were read from a single sample in a study of blood T cell repertoires in COVID-19. Only in-frame clones appear in the TCRdb table, and some are missing; sequencing was by immunoSEQ multiplex PCR. The sample lists over 150,000 clones, about four fifths seen once, with roughly 7% in the top ten. Sequenced sample: PBMCs or T cells enriched from blood (not recorded which). The receptors here all came from a man between 40 and 49 years old who had recovered from COVID-19. Each CDR3 is given with its conserved first and last residue.

TRBV15	CATSRGQGEGYEQYF
TRBV15	CATSPGQPGANVLTF
TRBV11-2	CASSQGLGLSVSSTDTQYF
TRBV18	CASSPRESGTGELFF
TRBV4-1	CASTLERGQNYGYTF
TRBV6-5	CASSYSSGWRGYTF
TRBV6-5	CASSTQGVYGGYTF
TRBV5-1	CASSSDRGRMNSPLHF
TRBV6-5	CASSYKGAKTEAFF
TRBV4-3	CASSQDPGFKEKLFF
TRBV5-5	CASSYSTGRNEKLFF
TRBV18	CASSPGASSGNTIYF